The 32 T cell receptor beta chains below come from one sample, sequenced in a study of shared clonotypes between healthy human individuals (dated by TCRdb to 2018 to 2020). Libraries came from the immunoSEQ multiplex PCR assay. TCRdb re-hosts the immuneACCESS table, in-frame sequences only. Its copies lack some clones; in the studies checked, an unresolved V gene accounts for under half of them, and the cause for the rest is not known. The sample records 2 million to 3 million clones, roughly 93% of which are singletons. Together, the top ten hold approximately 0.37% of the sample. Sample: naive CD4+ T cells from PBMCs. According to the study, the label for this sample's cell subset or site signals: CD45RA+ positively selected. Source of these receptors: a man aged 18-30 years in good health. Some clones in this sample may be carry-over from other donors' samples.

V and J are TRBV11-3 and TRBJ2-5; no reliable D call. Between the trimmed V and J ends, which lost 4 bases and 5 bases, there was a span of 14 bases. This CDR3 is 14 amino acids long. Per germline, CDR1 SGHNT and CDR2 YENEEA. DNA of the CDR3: TGTGCCAGCAGCTCGGGCAGTTTGCCGGAGACCCAGTACTTC. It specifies CASSSGSLPETQYF. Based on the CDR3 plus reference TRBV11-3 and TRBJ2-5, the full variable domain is EAGVVQSPRYKIIEKKQPVAFWCNPISGHNTLYWYLQNLGQGPELLIRYENEEAVDDSQLPKDRFSAERLKGVDSTLKIQPAELGDSAVYLCASSSGSLPETQYFGPGTRLLVL.

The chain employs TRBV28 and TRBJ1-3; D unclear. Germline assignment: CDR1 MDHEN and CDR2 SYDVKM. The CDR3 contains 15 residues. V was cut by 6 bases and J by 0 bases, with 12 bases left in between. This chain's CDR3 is CASSRDTRSGNTIYF. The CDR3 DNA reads TGTGCCAGCAGCCGAGACACCCGCTCTGGAAACACCATATATTTT.

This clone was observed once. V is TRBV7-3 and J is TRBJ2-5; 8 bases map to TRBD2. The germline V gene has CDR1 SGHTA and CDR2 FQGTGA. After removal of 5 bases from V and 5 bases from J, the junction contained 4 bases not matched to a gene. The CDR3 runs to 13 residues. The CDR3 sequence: CASSNAGGETQYF. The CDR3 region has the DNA TGTGCCAGCAGCAACGCGGGAGGCGAGACCCAGTACTTC.

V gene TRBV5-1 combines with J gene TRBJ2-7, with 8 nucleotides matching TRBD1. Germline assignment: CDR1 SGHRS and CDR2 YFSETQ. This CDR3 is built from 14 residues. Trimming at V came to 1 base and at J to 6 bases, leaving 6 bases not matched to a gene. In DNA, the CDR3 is TGCGCCAGCAGCTTGCCCGGGACAGGAGGCGAGCAGTACTTC. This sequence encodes CASSLPGTGGEQYF.

The CDR3: CASSPSWDRGNTIYF. The DNA for the CDR3 is TGTGCCAGCAGCCCAAGTTGGGACAGAGGAAACACCATATATTTT. This chain links TRBV9 with TRBJ1-3, with TRBD1 matching 7 bases. The CDR3 covers 15 residues. The junction had 8 bases not matched to a gene; V was cut back by 4 bases and J by 4 bases. The germline V gene has CDR1 SGDLS and CDR2 YYNGEE.

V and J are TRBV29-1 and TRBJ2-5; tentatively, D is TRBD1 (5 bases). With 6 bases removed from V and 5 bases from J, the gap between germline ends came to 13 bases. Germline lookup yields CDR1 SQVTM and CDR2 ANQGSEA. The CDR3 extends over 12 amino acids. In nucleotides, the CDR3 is TGCAGCGTCCGCAGGGTACCGGAGACCCAGTACTTC. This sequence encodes CSVRRVPETQYF.

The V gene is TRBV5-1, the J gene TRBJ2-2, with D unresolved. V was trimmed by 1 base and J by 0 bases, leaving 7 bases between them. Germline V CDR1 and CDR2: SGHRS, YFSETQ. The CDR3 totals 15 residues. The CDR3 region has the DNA TGCGCCAGCAGCTTGTTGGGTCCGAACACCGGGGAGCTGTTTTTT. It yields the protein CASSLLGPNTGELFF.

The CDR3 DNA follows: TGTGCCAGTAGTCCCACGACAGGGGAAGGCGAGCAGTACTTC. This sequence encodes CASSPTTGEGEQYF. The rearrangement links TRBV19 to TRBJ2-7, with TRBD1 matching over 8 bases. CDR3 length: 14 amino acids. Looked up from germline, CDR1 is LNHDA and CDR2 is SQIVND (reference sequence). V shed 5 bases and J 6 bases; nucleotides not matched to a gene: 9.

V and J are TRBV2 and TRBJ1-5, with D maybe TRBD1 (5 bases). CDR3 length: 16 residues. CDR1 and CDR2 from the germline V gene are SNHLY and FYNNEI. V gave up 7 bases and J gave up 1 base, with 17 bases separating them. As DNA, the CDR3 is TGTGCCAGCACGGGGGATCCTCTTACAAGCAATCAGCCCCAGCATTTT. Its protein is CASTGDPLTSNQPQHF.

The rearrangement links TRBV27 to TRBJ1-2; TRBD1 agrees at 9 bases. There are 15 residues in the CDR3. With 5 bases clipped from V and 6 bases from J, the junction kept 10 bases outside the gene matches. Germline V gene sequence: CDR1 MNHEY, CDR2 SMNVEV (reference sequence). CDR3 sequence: CASSRRTGAQDGYTF. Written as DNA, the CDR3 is TGTGCCAGCAGTCGGCGGACAGGGGCGCAGGATGGCTACACCTTC.

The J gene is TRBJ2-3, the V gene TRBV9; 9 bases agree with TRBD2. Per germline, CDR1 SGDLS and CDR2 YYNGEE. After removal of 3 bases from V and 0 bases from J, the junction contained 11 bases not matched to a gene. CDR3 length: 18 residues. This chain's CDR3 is CASSASTLAGESTDTQYF. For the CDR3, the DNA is TGTGCCAGCAGCGCCAGTACCTTAGCGGGAGAAAGCACAGATACGCAGTATTTT.

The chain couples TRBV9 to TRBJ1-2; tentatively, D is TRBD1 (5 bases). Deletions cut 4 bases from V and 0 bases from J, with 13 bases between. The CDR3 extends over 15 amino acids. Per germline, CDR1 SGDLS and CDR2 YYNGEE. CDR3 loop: CASSRRDLANYGYTF. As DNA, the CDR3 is TGTGCCAGCAGCCGCCGGGACCTCGCTAACTATGGCTACACCTTC.

CDR3 nucleotide sequence: TGTGCCAGCAGTCTGTTGGACAGCTTAAACACTGAAGCTTTCTTT. Its protein is CASSLLDSLNTEAFF. The chain employs TRBV27 and TRBJ1-1; possibly TRBD1 for D (6 bases). The CDR3 runs 15 residues. Trimming shortened V by 5 bases and J by 2 bases, and 15 bases separated the two germline ends. Germline V gene lookup returns CDR1 MNHEY and CDR2 SMNVEV (reference sequence).

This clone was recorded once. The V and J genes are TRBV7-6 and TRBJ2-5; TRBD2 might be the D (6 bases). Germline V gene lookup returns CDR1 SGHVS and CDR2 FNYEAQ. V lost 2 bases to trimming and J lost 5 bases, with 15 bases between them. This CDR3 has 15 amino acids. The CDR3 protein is CASSLYAGIEETQYF. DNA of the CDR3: TGTGCCAGCAGCTTATATGCGGGGATAGAGGAGACCCAGTACTTC.

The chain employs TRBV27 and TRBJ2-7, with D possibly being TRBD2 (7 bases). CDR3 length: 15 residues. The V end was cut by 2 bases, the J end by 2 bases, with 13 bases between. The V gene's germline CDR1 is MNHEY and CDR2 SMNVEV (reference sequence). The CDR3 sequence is CASSLKAGQPYEQYF. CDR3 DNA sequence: TGTGCCAGCAGTTTAAAAGCGGGACAACCCTACGAGCAGTACTTC.

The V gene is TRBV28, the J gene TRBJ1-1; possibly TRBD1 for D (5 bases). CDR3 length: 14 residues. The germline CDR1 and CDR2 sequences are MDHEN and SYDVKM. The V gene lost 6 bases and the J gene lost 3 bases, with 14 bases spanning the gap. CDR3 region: CASSPTGPYTEAFF. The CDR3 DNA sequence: TGTGCCAGCAGCCCGACGGGGCCCTACACTGAAGCTTTCTTT.

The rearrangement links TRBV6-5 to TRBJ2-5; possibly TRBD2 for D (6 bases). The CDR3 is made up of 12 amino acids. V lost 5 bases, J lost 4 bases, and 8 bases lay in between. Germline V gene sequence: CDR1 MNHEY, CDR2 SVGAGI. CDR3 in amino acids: CASSRDSETQYF. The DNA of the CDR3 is TGTGCCAGCAGTCGGGACTCAGAGACCCAGTACTTC.

CDR3 residues: CASSLASGRMITYEQYF. The CDR3 DNA follows: TGTGCCAGCAGCTTAGCGTCGGGACGGATGATAACCTACGAGCAGTACTTC. J is TRBJ2-7 and V is TRBV7-2; either TRBD1 or TRBD2 may fit D (5 bases each). Per the germline V gene, CDR1 is SGHTA and CDR2 is FQGNSA. Trimming removed 0 bases from V and 2 bases from J, with 17 bases in between. The CDR3 length is 17 residues.

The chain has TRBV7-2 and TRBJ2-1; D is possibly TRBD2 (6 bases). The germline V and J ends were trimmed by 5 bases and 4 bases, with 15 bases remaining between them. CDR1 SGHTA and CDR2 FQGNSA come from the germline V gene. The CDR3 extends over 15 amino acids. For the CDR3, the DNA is TGTGCCAGCAGCCAAGTTGGGACTCTATACAATGAGCAGTTCTTC. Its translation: CASSQVGTLYNEQFF. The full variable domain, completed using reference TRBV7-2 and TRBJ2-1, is GAGVSQSPSNKVTEKGKDVELRCDPISGHTALYWYRQSLGQGLEFLIYFQGNSAPDKSGLPSDRFSAERTGGSVSTLTIQRTQQEDSAVYLCASSQVGTLYNEQFFGPGTRLTVL.

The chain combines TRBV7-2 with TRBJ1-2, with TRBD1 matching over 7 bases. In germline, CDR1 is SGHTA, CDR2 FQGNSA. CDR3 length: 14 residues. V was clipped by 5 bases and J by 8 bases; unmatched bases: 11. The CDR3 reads CASSLQGPTRGYTF. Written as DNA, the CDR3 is TGTGCCAGCAGCCTACAGGGGCCTACTAGGGGCTACACCTTC.

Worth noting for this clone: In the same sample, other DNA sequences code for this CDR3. CDR3 sequence (DNA): TGCGCCAGCAGCTTGGGGACAGGGGGGGATCAGCCCCAGCATTTT. Its protein is CASSLGTGGDQPQHF. The chain uses TRBV5-1 and TRBJ1-5; TRBD1 aligns across 10 bases. Per the germline V gene, CDR1 is SGHRS and CDR2 is YFSETQ. The CDR3 is made up of 15 amino acids. Losses at the gene ends were 0 bases for V and 5 bases for J; bases not matched to a gene: 2.

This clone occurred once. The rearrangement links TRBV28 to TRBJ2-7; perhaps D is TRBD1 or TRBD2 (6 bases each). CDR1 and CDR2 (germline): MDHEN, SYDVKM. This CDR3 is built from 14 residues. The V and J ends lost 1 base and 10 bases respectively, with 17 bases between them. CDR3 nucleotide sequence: TGTGCCAGCAGTTTATCGGGGGCCGCCGTCCGCCAGTACTTC. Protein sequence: CASSLSGAAVRQYF.

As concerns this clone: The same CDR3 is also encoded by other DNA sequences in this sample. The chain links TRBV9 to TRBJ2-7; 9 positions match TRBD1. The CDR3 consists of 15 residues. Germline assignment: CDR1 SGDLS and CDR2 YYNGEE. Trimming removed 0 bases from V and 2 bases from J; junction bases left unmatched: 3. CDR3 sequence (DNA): TGTGCCAGCAGCGTAGGCGGGACAGGGCCCTACGAGCAGTACTTC. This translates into CASSVGGTGPYEQYF.

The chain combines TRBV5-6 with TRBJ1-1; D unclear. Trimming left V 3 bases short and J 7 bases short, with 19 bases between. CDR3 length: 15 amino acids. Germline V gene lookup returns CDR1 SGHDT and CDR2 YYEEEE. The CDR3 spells CASSSTKVWPGEAFF. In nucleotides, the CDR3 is TGTGCCAGCAGCTCAACAAAAGTTTGGCCCGGTGAAGCTTTCTTT. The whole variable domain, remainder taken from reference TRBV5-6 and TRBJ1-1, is DAGVTQSPTHLIKTRGQQVTLRCSPKSGHDTVSWYQQALGQGPQFIFQYYEEEERQRGNFPDRFSGHQFPNYSSELNVNALLLGDSALYLCASSSTKVWPGEAFFGQGTRLTVV.

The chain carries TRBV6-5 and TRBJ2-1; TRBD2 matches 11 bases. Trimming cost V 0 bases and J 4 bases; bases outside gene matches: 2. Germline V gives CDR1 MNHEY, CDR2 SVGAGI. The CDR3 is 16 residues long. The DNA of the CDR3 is TGTGCCAGCAGTTACTCGACTAGCGGGGCTTACAATGAGCAGTTCTTC. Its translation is CASSYSTSGAYNEQFF.

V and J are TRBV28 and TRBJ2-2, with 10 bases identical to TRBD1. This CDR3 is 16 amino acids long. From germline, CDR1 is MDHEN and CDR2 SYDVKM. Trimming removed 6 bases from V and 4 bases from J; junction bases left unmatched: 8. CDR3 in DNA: TGTGCCAGCAGCTATAGGACAGGGGGATCCACCGGGGAGCTGTTTTTT. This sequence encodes CASSYRTGGSTGELFF. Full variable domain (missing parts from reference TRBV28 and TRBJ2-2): DVKVTQSSRYLVKRTGEKVFLECVQDMDHENMFWYRQDPGLGLRLIYFSYDVKMKEKGDIPEGYSVSREKKERFSLILESASTNQTSMYLCASSYRTGGSTGELFFGEGSRLTVL.

The CDR3 sequence: CASSSRDGNQPQHF. CDR3 nucleotides: TGTGCCAGCAGCTCTAGGGATGGGAATCAGCCCCAGCATTTT. This chain connects TRBV7-6 to TRBJ1-5, with unresolved D. Trimming pared 4 bases from V and 4 bases from J, leaving 11 bases between. This CDR3 contains 14 residues. The germline V gene encodes CDR1 SGHVS and CDR2 FNYEAQ. The variable domain in full, completed from reference TRBV7-6 and TRBJ1-5, reads GAGVSQSPRYKVTKRGQDVALRCDPISGHVSLYWYRQALGQGPEFLTYFNYEAQQDKSGLPNDRFSAERPEGSISTLTIQRTEQRDSAMYRCASSSRDGNQPQHFGDGTRLSIL.

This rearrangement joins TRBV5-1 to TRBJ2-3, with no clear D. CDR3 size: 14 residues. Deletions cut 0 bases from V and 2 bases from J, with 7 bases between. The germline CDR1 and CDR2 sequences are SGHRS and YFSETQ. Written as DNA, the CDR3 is TGCGCCAGCAGCTTGGTTCCGGACACAGATACGCAGTATTTT. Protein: CASSLVPDTDTQYF.

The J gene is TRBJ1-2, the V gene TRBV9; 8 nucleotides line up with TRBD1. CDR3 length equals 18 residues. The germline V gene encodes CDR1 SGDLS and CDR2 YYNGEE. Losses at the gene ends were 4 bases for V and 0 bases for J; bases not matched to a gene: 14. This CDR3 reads CASSLQPGTGNTNYGYTF. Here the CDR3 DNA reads TGTGCCAGCAGCCTCCAGCCCGGGACAGGAAATACTAACTATGGCTACACCTTC.

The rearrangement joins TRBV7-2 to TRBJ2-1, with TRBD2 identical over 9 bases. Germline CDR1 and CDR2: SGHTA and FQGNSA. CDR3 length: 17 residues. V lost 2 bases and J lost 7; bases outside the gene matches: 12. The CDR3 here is CASSLRGPSGISNEQFF. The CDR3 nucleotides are TGTGCCAGCAGCTTAAGGGGGCCTAGCGGGATTTCTAATGAGCAGTTCTTC.

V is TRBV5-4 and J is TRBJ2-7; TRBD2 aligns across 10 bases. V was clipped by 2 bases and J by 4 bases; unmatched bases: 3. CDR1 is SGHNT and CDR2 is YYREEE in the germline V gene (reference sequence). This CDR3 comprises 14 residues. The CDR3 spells CASSFGLAEYEQYF. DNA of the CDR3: TGTGCCAGCAGCTTCGGACTAGCGGAGTACGAGCAGTACTTC. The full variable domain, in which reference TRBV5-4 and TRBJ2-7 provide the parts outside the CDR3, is ETGVTQSPTHLIKTRGQQVTLRCSSQSGHNTVSWYQQALGQGPQFIFQYYREEENGRGNFPPRFSGLQFPNYSSELNVNALELDDSALYLCASSFGLAEYEQYFGPGTRLTVT.

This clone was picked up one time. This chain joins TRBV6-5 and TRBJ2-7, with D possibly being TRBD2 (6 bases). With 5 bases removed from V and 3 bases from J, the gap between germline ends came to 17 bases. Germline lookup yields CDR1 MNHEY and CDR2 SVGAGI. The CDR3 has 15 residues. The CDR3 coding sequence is TGTGCCAGCAGTCAGACTAGAAAGGCCTTCTACGAGCAGTACTTC. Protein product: CASSQTRKAFYEQYF.